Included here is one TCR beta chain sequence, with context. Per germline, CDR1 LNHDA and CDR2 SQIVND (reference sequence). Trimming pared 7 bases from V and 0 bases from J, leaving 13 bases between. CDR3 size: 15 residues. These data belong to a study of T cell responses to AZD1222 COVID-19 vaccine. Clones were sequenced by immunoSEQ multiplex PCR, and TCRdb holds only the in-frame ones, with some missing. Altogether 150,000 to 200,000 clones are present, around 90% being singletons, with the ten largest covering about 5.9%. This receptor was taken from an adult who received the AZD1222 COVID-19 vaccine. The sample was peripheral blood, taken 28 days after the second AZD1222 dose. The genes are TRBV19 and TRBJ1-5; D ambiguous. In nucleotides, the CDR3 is TGTGCCAGTACCCTTAAGGCGATTAGCAATCAGCCCCAGCATTTT. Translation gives CASTLKAISNQPQHF.